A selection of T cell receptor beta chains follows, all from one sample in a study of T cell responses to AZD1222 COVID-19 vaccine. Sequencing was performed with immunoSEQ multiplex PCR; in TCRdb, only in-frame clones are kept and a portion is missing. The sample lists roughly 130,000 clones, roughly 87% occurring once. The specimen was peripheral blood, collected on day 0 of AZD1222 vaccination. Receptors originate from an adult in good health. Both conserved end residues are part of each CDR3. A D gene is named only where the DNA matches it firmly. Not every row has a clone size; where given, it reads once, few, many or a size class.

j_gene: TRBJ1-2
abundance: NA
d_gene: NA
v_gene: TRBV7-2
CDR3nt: TGTGCCAGCAGCGCTTCTAACTATGGCTACACCTTC
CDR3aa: CASSASNYGYTF

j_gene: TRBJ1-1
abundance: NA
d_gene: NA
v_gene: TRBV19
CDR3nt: TGTGCCAGTAGTATAGGGGCGACAGGATCCTACACTGAAGCTTTCTTT
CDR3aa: CASSIGATGSYTEAFF

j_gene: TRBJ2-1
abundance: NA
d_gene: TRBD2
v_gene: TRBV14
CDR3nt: TGTGCCAGCAGCCACCCCAAATCTAGCGGGGGGGCCTACAATGAGCAGTTCTTC
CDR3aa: CASSHPKSSGGAYNEQFF

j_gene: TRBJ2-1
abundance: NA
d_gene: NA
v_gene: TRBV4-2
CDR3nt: TGTGCCAGCAGCCAAACAGGGAATGAGCAGTTCTTC
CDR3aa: CASSQTGNEQFF

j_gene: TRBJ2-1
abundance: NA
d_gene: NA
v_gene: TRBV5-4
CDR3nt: TGTGCCAGCAGCTTGGGGGCGGACTGGGGCAATGAGCAGTTCTTC
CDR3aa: CASSLGADWGNEQFF

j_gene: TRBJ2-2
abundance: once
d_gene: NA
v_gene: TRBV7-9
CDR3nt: TGTGCCAGCAGTTACAGGGACAACACCGGGGAGCTGTTTTTT
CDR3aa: CASSYRDNTGELFF

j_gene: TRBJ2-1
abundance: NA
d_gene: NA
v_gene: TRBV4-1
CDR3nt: TGCGCCAGCAGCCTTCCTCTTATATACAATGAGCAGTTCTTC
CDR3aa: CASSLPLIYNEQFF

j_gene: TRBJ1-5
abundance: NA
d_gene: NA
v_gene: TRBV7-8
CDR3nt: TGTGCCAGCAGCTTATTGGAAAGCAATCAGCCCCAGCATTTT
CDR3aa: CASSLLESNQPQHF

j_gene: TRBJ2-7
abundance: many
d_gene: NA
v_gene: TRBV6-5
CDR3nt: TGTGCCAGCAGAATGACCCCGAACCCCTCCTACGAGCAGTACTTC
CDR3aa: CASRMTPNPSYEQYF

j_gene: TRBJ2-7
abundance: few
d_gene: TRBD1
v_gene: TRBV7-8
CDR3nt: TGTGCCAGCAGCCCCAGACAGGGGGAGCAGTACTTC
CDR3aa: CASSPRQGEQYF

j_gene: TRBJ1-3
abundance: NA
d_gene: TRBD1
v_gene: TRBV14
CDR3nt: TGTGCCAGCAGCCGACAGGGGGATGGAAACACCATATATTTT
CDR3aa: CASSRQGDGNTIYF

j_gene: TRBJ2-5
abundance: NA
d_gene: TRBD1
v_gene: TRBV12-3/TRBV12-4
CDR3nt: TGTGCCAGCAAGGGACAGGGTCGGGAGACCCAGTACTTC
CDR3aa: CASKGQGRETQYF

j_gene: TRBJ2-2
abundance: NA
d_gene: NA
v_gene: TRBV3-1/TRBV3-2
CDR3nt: TGTGCCAGCAGCCGACTCCCCGGGGAGCTGTTTTTT
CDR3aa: CASSRLPGELFF

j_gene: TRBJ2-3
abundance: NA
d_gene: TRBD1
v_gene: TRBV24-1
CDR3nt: TGTGCCACCAGTGATCGACTGGGGACAGGGTCAGATACGCAGTATTTT
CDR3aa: CATSDRLGTGSDTQYF

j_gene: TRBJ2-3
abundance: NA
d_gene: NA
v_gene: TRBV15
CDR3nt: TGTGCCACCAGCAGAGCGGGGTCGGGCACAGATACGCAGTATTTT
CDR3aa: CATSRAGSGTDTQYF

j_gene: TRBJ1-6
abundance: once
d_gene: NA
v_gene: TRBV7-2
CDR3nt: TGTGCCAGCAGCTTAGACGGGGGTTTACGTAATTCACCCCTCCACTTT
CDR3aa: CASSLDGGLRNSPLHF

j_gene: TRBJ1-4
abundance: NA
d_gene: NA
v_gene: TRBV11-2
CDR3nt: TGTGCCAGCAGCTTAGCCCCAGTCTTGGGTGAAAAACTGTTTTTT
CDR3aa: CASSLAPVLGEKLFF

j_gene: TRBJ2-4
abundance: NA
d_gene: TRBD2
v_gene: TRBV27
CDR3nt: TGTGCCAGCAGTTTAAGTGGCCCCCCGGGGGGCATTCAGTACTTC
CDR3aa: CASSLSGPPGGIQYF

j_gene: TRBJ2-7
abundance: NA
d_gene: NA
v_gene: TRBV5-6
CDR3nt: TGTGCCAGCAGCTTTTGGACTGGAAGGAATGGGGAGCAGTACTTC
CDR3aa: CASSFWTGRNGEQYF

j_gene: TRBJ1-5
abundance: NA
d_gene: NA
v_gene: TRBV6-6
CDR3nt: TGTGCCAGCAGTTACGGGGGATACAATCAGCCCCAGCATTTT
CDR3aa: CASSYGGYNQPQHF

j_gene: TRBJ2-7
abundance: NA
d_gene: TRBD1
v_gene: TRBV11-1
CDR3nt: TGTGCCAGCAGCTTCTACAGGGGCCACGAGCAGTACTTC
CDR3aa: CASSFYRGHEQYF

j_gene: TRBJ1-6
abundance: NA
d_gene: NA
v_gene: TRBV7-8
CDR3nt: TGTGCCAGCAGCTTAGCTTCCATTACTCGCGCGGTCCATAATTCACCCCTCCACTTT
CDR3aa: CASSLASITRAVHNSPLHF

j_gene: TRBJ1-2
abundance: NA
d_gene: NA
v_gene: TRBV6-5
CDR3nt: TGTGCCAGCAGTTACTCCGGACGGACTAACTATGGCTACACCTTC
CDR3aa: CASSYSGRTNYGYTF

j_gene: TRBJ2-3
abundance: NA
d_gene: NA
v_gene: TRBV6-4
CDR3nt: TGTGCCAGCAGCCCAACTGGATTCACAGATACGCAGTATTTT
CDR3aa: CASSPTGFTDTQYF

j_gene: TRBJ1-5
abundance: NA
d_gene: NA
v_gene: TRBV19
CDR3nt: TGTGCCAGTAGTATTGGCTGGGGGGATAGCAATCAGCCCCAGCATTTT
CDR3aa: CASSIGWGDSNQPQHF

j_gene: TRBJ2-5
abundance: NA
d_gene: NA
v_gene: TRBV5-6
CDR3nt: TGTGCCAGCAGCTTGGTTCCGGGGGCGCGGGAGACCCAGTACTTC
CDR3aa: CASSLVPGARETQYF

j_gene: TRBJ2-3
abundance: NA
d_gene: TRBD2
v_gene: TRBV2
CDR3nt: TGTGCCAGCAGTCTCTCCCCGGGGGGAGGGCCAGATACGCAGTATTTT
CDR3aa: CASSLSPGGGPDTQYF

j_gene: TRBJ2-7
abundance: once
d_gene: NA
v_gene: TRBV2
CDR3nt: TGTGCCAGCAAAACGTTTTCCTCCTACGAGCAGTACTTC
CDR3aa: CASKTFSSYEQYF

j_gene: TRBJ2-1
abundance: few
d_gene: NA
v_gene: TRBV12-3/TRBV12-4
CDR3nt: TGTGCCAGCAGTGACAATGAGCAGTTCTTC
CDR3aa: CASSDNEQFF

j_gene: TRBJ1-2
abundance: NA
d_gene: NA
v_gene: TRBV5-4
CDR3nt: TGTGCCAGCAGCTTGTTCGGAGGGGTCGGCTACACCTTC
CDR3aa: CASSLFGGVGYTF

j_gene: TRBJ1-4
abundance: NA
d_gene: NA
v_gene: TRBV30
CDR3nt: TGTGCCTGGAGTGTACTAGGGAGACCTAATGAAAAACTGTTTTTT
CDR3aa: CAWSVLGRPNEKLFF

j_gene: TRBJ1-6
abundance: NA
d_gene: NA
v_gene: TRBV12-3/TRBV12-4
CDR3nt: TGTGCCAGCAGTTTCCGCAGGAATTCACCCCTCCACTTT
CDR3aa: CASSFRRNSPLHF

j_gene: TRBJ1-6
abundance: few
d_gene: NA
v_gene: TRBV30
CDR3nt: TGTGCCTGGAGTCTACCGGGACGGAGGAATTCACCCCTCCACTTT
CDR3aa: CAWSLPGRRNSPLHF

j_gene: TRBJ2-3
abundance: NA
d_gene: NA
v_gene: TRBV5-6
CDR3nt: TGTGCCAGCAGCGCCCTAGGGGGGGGTTCTAGCACAGATACGCAGTATTTT
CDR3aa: CASSALGGGSSTDTQYF

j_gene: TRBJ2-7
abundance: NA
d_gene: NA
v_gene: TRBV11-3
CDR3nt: TGTGCCAGCAGAGCGGACGGGGACTGGAGCTTC
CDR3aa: CASRADGDWSF

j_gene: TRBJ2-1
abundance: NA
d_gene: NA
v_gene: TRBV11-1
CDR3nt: TGTGCCAGCAGCAGCTCACTCCAAAAGATCTTCAATGAGCAGTTCTTC
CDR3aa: CASSSSLQKIFNEQFF

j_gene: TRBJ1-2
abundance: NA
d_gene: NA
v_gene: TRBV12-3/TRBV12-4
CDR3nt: TGTGCCAGCACCCCCCGGGGGGCGCATGGCTACACCTTC
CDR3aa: CASTPRGAHGYTF

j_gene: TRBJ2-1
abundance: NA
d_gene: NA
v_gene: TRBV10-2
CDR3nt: TGCGCCAGCAGTGGGGCTAGCGTCGTCCCGGGCAATGAGCAGTTCTTC
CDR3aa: CASSGASVVPGNEQFF

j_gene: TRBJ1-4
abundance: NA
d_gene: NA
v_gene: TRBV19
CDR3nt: TGTGCCAGTAGTATAGATACGGGGTCGAGAGAAAAACTGTTTTTT
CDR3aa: CASSIDTGSREKLFF

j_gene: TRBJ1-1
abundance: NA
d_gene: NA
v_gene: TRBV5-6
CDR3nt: TGTGCCAGCAGGACGGTCAGGGGCACTGAAGCTTTCTTT
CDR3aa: CASRTVRGTEAFF

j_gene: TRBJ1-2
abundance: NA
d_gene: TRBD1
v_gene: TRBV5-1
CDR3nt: TGCGCCAGCAGCTCCGAACAGGGGGCGCATGGTGGCTACACCTTC
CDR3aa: CASSSEQGAHGGYTF

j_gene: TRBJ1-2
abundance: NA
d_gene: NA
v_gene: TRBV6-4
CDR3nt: TGTGCCAGCAGTAACAACGGGAGGGATGGCTACACCTTC
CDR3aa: CASSNNGRDGYTF

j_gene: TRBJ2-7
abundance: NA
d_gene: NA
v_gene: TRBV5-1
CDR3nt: TGCGCCAGCAGCCAGGGAGGTCAGGGGTTCTACGAGCAGTACTTC
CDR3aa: CASSQGGQGFYEQYF

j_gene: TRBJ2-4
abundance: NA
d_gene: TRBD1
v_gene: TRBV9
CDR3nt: TGTGCCAGCAGCGCTGATACAGGGGGCGGCAAAAACATTCAGTACTTC
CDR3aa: CASSADTGGGKNIQYF

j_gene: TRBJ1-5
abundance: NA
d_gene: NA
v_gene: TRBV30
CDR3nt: TGTGCCTGGAGTGTAGGAGGTCAGCCCCAGCATTTT
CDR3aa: CAWSVGGQPQHF

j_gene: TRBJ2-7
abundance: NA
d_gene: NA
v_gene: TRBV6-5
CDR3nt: TGTGCCAGCAGTTACCCGGGCAGGGCATACGAGCAGTACTTC
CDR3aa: CASSYPGRAYEQYF

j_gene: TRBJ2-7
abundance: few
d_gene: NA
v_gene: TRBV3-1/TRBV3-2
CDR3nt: TGTGCCAGCAGCCAAGTGGCGAAAGCCAGGGTAGGGTACGAGCAGTACTTC
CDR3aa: CASSQVAKARVGYEQYF

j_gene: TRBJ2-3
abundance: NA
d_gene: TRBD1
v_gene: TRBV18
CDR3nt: TGTGCCAGCTCCGGGACAGAGAAAGATACGCAGTATTTT
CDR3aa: CASSGTEKDTQYF

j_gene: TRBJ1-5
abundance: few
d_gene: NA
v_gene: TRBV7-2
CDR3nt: TGTGCCAGCAGCATAGGACGGCTCCCAGGGCAGCCCCAGCATTTT
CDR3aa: CASSIGRLPGQPQHF

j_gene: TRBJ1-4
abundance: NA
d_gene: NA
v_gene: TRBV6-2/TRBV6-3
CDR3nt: TGTGCCAGCAGTTATGTACCGGGTCCCCAGCTCTTT
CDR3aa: CASSYVPGPQLF